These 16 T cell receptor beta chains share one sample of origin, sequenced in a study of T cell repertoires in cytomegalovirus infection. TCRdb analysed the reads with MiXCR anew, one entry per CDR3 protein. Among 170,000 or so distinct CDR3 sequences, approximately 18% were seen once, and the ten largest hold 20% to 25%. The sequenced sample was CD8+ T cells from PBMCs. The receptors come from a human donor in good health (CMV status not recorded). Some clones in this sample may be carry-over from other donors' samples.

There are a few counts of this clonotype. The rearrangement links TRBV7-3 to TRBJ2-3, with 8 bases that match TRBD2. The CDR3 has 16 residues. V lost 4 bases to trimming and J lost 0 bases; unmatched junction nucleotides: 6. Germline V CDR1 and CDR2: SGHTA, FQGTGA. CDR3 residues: CASSWPLAGSTDTQYF. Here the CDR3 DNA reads TGTGCCAGCAGCTGGCCGCTAGCGGGTAGCACAGATACGCAGTATTTT.

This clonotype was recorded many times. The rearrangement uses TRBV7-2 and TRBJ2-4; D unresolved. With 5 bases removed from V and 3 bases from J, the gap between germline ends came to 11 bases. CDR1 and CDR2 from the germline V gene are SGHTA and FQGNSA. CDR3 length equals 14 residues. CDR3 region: CASSHTQGKNIQYF. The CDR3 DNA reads TGTGCCAGCAGCCATACTCAAGGCAAAAACATTCAGTACTTC.

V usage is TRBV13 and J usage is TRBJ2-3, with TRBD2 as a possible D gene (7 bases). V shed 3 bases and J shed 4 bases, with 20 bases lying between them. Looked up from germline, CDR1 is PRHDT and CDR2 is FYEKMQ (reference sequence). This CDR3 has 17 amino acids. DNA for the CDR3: TGTGCCAGCAGCTTTTTACTTCAGGGGCGGGGGTCAGATACGCAGTATTTT. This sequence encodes CASSFLLQGRGSDTQYF.

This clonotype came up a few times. The CDR3 nucleotides read TGTGCCAGCAGTCTCCACCTATTTGTCAGGGAGAATTCACCCCTCCACTTT. This codes for CASSLHLFVRENSPLHF. This sequence joins TRBV28 and TRBJ1-6; weak D call: TRBD1 (5 bases). Per the germline V gene, CDR1 is MDHEN and CDR2 is SYDVKM. This CDR3 contains 17 residues. The germline V and J ends were trimmed by 5 bases and 7 bases, with 21 bases remaining between them.

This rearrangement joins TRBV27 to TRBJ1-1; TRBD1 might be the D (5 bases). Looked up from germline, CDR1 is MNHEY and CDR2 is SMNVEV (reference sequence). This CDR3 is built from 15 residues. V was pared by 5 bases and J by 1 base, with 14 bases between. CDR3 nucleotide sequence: TGTGCCAGCAGTCTAGGACATCCTGGGAACACTGAAGCTTTCTTT. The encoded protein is CASSLGHPGNTEAFF.

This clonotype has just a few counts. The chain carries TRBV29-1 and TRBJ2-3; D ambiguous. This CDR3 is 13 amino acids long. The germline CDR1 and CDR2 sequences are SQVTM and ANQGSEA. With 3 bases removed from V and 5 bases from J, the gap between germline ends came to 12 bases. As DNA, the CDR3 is TGCAGCGTTGATAAGGCAGGAAGAGATACGCAGTATTTT. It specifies CSVDKAGRDTQYF.

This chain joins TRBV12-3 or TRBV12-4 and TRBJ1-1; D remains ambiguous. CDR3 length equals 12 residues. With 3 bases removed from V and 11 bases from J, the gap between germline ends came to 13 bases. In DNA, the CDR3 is TGTGCCAGCAGTTTCTCGGGTCCGGCGGCTTTCTTT. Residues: CASSFSGPAAFF.

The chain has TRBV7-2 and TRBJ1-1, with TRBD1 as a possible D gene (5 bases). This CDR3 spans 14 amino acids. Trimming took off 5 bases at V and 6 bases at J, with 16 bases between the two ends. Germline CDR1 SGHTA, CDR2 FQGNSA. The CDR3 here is CASSALRGRPEAFF. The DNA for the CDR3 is TGTGCCAGCAGCGCCCTTCGGGGCCGCCCTGAAGCTTTCTTT.

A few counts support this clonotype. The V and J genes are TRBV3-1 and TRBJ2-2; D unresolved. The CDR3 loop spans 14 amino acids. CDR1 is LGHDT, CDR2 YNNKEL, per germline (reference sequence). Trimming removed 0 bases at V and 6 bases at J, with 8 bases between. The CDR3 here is CASSQEWIPGELFF. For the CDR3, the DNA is TGTGCCAGCAGCCAAGAATGGATACCCGGGGAGCTGTTTTTT.

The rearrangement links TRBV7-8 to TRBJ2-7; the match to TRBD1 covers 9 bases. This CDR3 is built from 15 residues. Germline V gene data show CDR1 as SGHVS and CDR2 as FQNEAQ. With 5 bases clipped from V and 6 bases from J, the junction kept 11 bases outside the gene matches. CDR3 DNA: TGTGCCAGCAGCCCGAGGGGGACAGGGAGTCTCGAGCAGTACTTC. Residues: CASSPRGTGSLEQYF.

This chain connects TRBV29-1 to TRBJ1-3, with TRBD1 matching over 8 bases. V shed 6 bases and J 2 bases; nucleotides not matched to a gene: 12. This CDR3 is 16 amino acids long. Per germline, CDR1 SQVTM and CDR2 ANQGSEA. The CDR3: CSVTGQGPPPGNTIYF. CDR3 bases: TGCAGCGTGACAGGACAGGGTCCCCCGCCTGGAAACACCATATATTTT.

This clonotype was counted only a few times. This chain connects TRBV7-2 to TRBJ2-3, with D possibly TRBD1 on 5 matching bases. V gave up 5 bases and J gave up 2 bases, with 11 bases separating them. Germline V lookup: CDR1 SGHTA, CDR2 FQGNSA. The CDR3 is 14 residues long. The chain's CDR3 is CASSQRQFTDTQYF. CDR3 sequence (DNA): TGTGCCAGCAGCCAGAGACAGTTCACAGATACGCAGTATTTT.

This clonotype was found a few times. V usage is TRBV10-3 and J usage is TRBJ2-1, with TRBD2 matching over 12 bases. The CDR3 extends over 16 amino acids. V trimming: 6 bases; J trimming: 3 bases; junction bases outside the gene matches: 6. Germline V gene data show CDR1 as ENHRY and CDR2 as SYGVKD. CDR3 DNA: TGTGCCATCAGGCCTACTAGCGGGGGGATCTACAATGAGCAGTTCTTC. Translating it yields CAIRPTSGGIYNEQFF.

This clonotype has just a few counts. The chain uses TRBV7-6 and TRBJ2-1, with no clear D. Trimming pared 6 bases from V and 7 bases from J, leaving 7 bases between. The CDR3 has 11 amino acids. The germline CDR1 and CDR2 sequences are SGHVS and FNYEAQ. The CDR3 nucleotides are TGTGCCAGCAGGGTCGGGAATGAGCAGTTCTTC. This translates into CASRVGNEQFF.

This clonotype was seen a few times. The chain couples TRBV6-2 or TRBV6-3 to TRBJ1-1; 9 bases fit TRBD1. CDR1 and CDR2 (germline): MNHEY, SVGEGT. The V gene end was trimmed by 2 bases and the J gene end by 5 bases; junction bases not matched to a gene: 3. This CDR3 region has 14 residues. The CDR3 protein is CASSYGTGLTEAFF. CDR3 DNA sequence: TGTGCCAGCAGTTACGGGACAGGGCTTACTGAAGCTTTCTTT.

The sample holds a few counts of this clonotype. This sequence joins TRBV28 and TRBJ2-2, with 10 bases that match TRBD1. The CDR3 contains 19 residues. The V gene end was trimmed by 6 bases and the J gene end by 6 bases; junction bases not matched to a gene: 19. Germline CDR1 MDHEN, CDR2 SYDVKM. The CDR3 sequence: CASSPSSGGTGVISGELFF. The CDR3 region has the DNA TGTGCCAGCAGCCCTAGCTCGGGAGGGACAGGGGTAATCTCCGGGGAGCTGTTTTTT.